The 4 T cell receptor beta chains below come from one sample, sequenced in a study of cytomegalovirus exposure and HLA in healthy donors. 60 Vbeta and 13 Jbeta primers were used in PCR. Only in-frame clones appear in the TCRdb table, and some are missing; sequencing was by immunoSEQ multiplex PCR. The sample has 140,000 or so clones, around 74% seen once. The sequenced material came from PBMCs. These receptors were collected from a man between 18 and 29 years old in good health and CMV-seropositive.

V usage is TRBV28 and J usage is TRBJ2-5; D gene ambiguous. The germline V gene encodes CDR1 MDHEN and CDR2 SYDVKM. Trimming left V 4 bases short and J 5 bases short, with 17 bases between. The CDR3 loop spans 15 amino acids. CDR3 coding DNA: TGTGCCAGCAGTTCGCAACGACAATCCCGGGAGACCCAGTACTTC. Residues: CASSSQRQSRETQYF.

This clone showed up just a few times. V gene TRBV4-3 combines with J gene TRBJ2-5, with 10 nucleotides matching TRBD1. The tail of the sequence fits TRBJ2-7 better, so the J call may be wrong. Germline CDR1 and CDR2: LGHNA and YSLEER. This CDR3 comprises 15 residues. The CDR3 DNA sequence: TGCGCCAGCAGCAAGCGACAGGGGGCAACCTACGAGCAGTACTTC. Translated, it gives CASSKRQGATYEQYF.

This clone was observed a few times. This rearrangement joins TRBV5-1 to TRBJ1-6; no firm D call. Germline CDR1 and CDR2: SGHRS and YFSETQ. This CDR3 has 16 residues. Trimming left V 2 bases short and J 5 bases short, with 14 bases between. In DNA form, the CDR3 reads TGCGCCAGCAGCTTAGACGGGTCCGGCCATAATTCACCCCTCCACTTT. It codes for CASSLDGSGHNSPLHF.

This clone was seen a handful of times. The rearrangement links TRBV7-2 to TRBJ2-1; a weak D match, TRBD2 (5 bases). CDR3 size: 14 residues. The ends were cut back, 5 bases at V and 6 bases at J, with 14 bases in the middle. Germline CDR1 reads SGHTA; CDR2 reads FQGNSA. This CDR3 reads CASSLTTRSNEQFF. The CDR3 coding sequence is TGTGCCAGCAGCCTTACTACTAGAAGCAATGAGCAGTTCTTC. The full variable domain, its missing parts supplied by reference TRBV7-2 and TRBJ2-1, is GAGVSQSPSNKVTEKGKDVELRCDPISGHTALYWYRQSLGQGLEFLIYFQGNSAPDKSGLPSDRFSAERTGGSVSTLTIQRTQQEDSAVYLCASSLTTRSNEQFFGPGTRLTVL.